This is a list of T cell receptor beta chains from one sample in a study of T cell changes during pregnancy in multiple sclerosis. TCRdb's table, derived via immunoSEQ multiplex PCR, lists solely in-frame clones and lacks some. The sample includes about 20,000 clones, around 90% of them seen just once. Sample: CD8+ T cells from peripheral blood mononuclear cells, taken in the third trimester of pregnancy. The receptors stem from a female donor in good health, enrolled as a control in a pregnancy study. Both conserved end residues are part of each CDR3. Fields, in order: CDR3 protein, CDR3 DNA, clone size, V gene, D gene, J gene. A D gene is named only where the DNA matches it firmly. Expanded clones are given a class, and other clones once, few, many or no size at all.

CDR3aa: CASSSPLRAEAFF
CDR3nt: TGTGCCAGCAGCTCCCCCCTTCGCGCTGAAGCTTTCTTT
abundance: once
v_gene: TRBV7-9
d_gene: .
j_gene: TRBJ1-1

CDR3aa: CASSITGGYEQYF
CDR3nt: TGTGCCAGTAGTATAACAGGGGGCTACGAGCAGTACTTC
abundance: .
v_gene: TRBV19
d_gene: TRBD1
j_gene: TRBJ2-7

CDR3aa: CASSPGTGTYEQYF
CDR3nt: TGTGCCAGCAGCCCCGGGACAGGTACCTACGAGCAGTACTTC
abundance: .
v_gene: TRBV28
d_gene: TRBD1
j_gene: TRBJ2-7

CDR3aa: CASSPGSATNEKLFF
CDR3nt: TGTGCCAGCAGCCCGGGGTCGGCAACTAATGAAAAACTGTTTTTT
abundance: .
v_gene: TRBV7-9
d_gene: .
j_gene: TRBJ1-4

CDR3aa: CAWSVRRGYNNEQFF
CDR3nt: TGTGCCTGGAGTGTACGCAGGGGGTATAACAATGAGCAGTTCTTC
abundance: .
v_gene: TRBV30
d_gene: TRBD1
j_gene: TRBJ2-1

CDR3aa: CASSPWGDVNYGYTF
CDR3nt: TGCGCCAGCAGCCCATGGGGGGACGTTAACTATGGCTACACCTTC
abundance: .
v_gene: TRBV5-1
d_gene: .
j_gene: TRBJ1-2

CDR3aa: CASSGYSGTPNSPLHF
CDR3nt: TGTGCCAGTAGTGGTTATTCCGGGACACCCAATTCACCCCTCCACTTT
abundance: .
v_gene: TRBV19
d_gene: .
j_gene: TRBJ1-6

CDR3aa: CASSPTGVGQPQHF
CDR3nt: TGTGCCAGCAGCCCCACAGGGGTGGGTCAGCCCCAGCATTTT
abundance: .
v_gene: TRBV6-5
d_gene: TRBD1
j_gene: TRBJ1-5

CDR3aa: CASSEEGYLYGYTF
CDR3nt: TGTGCCAGCAGTGAAGAGGGGTACCTCTATGGCTACACCTTC
abundance: .
v_gene: TRBV2
d_gene: .
j_gene: TRBJ1-2

CDR3aa: CASSIRSGSGSSTDTQYF
CDR3nt: TGTGCCAGTAGTATCCGAAGCGGGAGCGGTTCTTCTACAGATACGCAGTATTTT
abundance: .
v_gene: TRBV19
d_gene: TRBD2
j_gene: TRBJ2-3

CDR3aa: CASSFSQGNQPQHF
CDR3nt: TGTGCCAGCAGCTTCTCACAGGGAAATCAGCCCCAGCATTTT
abundance: .
v_gene: TRBV5-6
d_gene: .
j_gene: TRBJ1-5

CDR3aa: CASTETGMDTQYF
CDR3nt: TGTGCCAGCACCGAGACAGGGATGGATACGCAGTATTTT
abundance: .
v_gene: TRBV27
d_gene: TRBD1
j_gene: TRBJ2-3

CDR3aa: CASSEEGGANVLTF
CDR3nt: TGTGCCAGCAGTGAGGAGGGTGGGGCCAACGTCCTGACTTTC
abundance: .
v_gene: TRBV6-1
d_gene: .
j_gene: TRBJ2-6

CDR3aa: CASSPRLAVEETQYF
CDR3nt: TGTGCCAGTAGTCCCCGACTAGCTGTCGAAGAGACCCAGTACTTC
abundance: once
v_gene: TRBV19
d_gene: TRBD2
j_gene: TRBJ2-5

CDR3aa: CASSDGTGESYEQYF
CDR3nt: TGTGCCAGCAGTGACGGGACAGGGGAGTCCTACGAGCAGTACTTC
abundance: .
v_gene: TRBV6-1
d_gene: TRBD1
j_gene: TRBJ2-7

CDR3aa: CASSLGGSTEAFF
CDR3nt: TGTGCCAGCAGTTTAGGGGGGAGCACTGAAGCTTTCTTT
abundance: .
v_gene: TRBV28
d_gene: .
j_gene: TRBJ1-1

CDR3aa: CASSQGGLEAFF
CDR3nt: TGCGCCAGCAGTCAAGGTGGGCTCGAAGCTTTCTTT
abundance: .
v_gene: TRBV23-1
d_gene: .
j_gene: TRBJ1-1

CDR3aa: CASNLQGIRVGYTF
CDR3nt: TGTGCCAGCAACCTACAGGGGATCCGTGTCGGCTACACCTTC
abundance: once
v_gene: TRBV28
d_gene: TRBD1
j_gene: TRBJ1-2

CDR3aa: CASSLSGGDGYTF
CDR3nt: TGTGCCAGCAGCTTGTCAGGGGGCGATGGCTACACCTTC
abundance: .
v_gene: TRBV11-2
d_gene: TRBD1
j_gene: TRBJ1-2

CDR3aa: CASSLSPSGWADTQYF
CDR3nt: TGTGCCAGCAGCTTATCTCCTAGCGGGTGGGCAGATACGCAGTATTTT
abundance: .
v_gene: TRBV7-3
d_gene: TRBD2
j_gene: TRBJ2-3

CDR3aa: CASSAGLAGGDEQFF
CDR3nt: TGTGCCAGCAGCGCCGGACTAGCGGGGGGAGATGAGCAGTTCTTC
abundance: few
v_gene: TRBV9
d_gene: TRBD2
j_gene: TRBJ2-1

CDR3aa: CASSRSGLDTQYF
CDR3nt: TGTGCCAGCAGTAGATCAGGGTTAGATACGCAGTATTTT
abundance: .
v_gene: TRBV2
d_gene: .
j_gene: TRBJ2-3

CDR3aa: CASSEPTSRVSGGYTF
CDR3nt: TGCGCCAGCAGTGAGCCTACCAGCAGGGTATCGGGCGGCTACACCTTC
abundance: once
v_gene: TRBV10-2
d_gene: .
j_gene: TRBJ1-2

CDR3aa: CASSTRWGLLPAYEQYF
CDR3nt: TGTGCCAGTAGCACCCGTTGGGGCCTCCTCCCCGCCTACGAGCAGTACTTC
abundance: .
v_gene: TRBV19
d_gene: .
j_gene: TRBJ2-7

CDR3aa: CASSESDSGGFSYEQYF
CDR3nt: TGTGCCAGCAGTGAATCGGATAGCGGGGGGTTCTCCTACGAGCAGTACTTC
abundance: .
v_gene: TRBV6-1
d_gene: TRBD2
j_gene: TRBJ2-7

CDR3aa: CASSRGKIHNEQFF
CDR3nt: TGTGCCAGCTCCAGGGGGAAAATCCACAATGAGCAGTTCTTC
abundance: .
v_gene: TRBV27
d_gene: TRBD1
j_gene: TRBJ2-1

CDR3aa: CASSLARRIYEQYF
CDR3nt: TGTGCCAGCAGCTTGGCGCGGAGGATCTACGAGCAGTACTTC
abundance: once
v_gene: TRBV5-6
d_gene: .
j_gene: TRBJ2-7

CDR3aa: CASSLAGTSGEGAGTQYF
CDR3nt: TGTGCCAGCAGCTTAGCCGGGACTAGCGGGGAGGGTGCGGGTACGCAGTATTTT
abundance: .
v_gene: TRBV7-8
d_gene: TRBD2
j_gene: TRBJ2-3

CDR3aa: CASSAGTGAYEQYF
CDR3nt: TGTGCCAGCAGTGCCGGGACTGGGGCCTACGAGCAGTACTTC
abundance: few
v_gene: TRBV6-5
d_gene: .
j_gene: TRBJ2-7

CDR3aa: CASSEEGVLYNEQFF
CDR3nt: TGTGCCAGCAGTGAAGAGGGGGTTCTCTACAATGAGCAGTTCTTC
abundance: .
v_gene: TRBV9
d_gene: .
j_gene: TRBJ2-1